The present TCR beta chain was sequenced within a study of identical twins. One entry per CDR3 protein results from TCRdb running MiXCR on the 5' RACE reads. The sample records 520,000 or so distinct CDR3 sequences, 22% being singletons. Healthy Caucasians made up all donors. CDR1 is SQVTM, CDR2 ANQGSEA, per germline. The length of the CDR3 is 13 residues. J lost 6 bases, V lost 7 bases, and 9 bases had no gene match. This clonotype was observed a few times. These same data were also listed under a study on T cells expressing NK-cell markers. That paper notes: Sorted CD3+CD56+NKG2C+, CD3+CD56+NKG2C- and CD3+CD56-NKG2C+ T cells provided the TCR beta repertoires.

This chain links TRBV29-1 with TRBJ1-5, with 7 nucleotides matching TRBD1. The clonotype originates from a young woman in good health. The specimen was CD4+ T cells sorted from blood. The CDR3 region is CSAETGTGQPQHF. The CDR3 nucleotides are TGCAGCGCTGAGACAGGGACGGGTCAGCCCCAGCATTTT.